The 14 T cell receptor beta chains below come from one sample, sequenced in a study of identical twins (dated by TCRdb to about 2016). The library was prepared using 5' RACE. Sequencing instrument: Illumina HiSeq 2000. Starting from the raw public reads, TCRdb applied fastp trimming at Q25, assembled clones with MiXCR and retained in-frame beta chains. CDR3 protein duplicates are merged, each entry listing the most common genes and DNA. This sample holds 1.5 million to 2 million distinct CDR3 sequences; under 35% were observed only once. The ten most abundant clones make up under 0.35% of the sample. Sequencing was carried out using cord blood. These receptors all come from a newborn girl in good health.

Only a few counts were recorded for this clonotype. The genes are TRBV24-1 and TRBJ2-1; 8 bases are shared with TRBD1. This CDR3 is 16 amino acids long. V shed 3 bases, J shed 4 bases, and the junction held 7 bases outside the gene matches. Germline lookup yields CDR1 KGHDR and CDR2 SFDVKD. Here the CDR3 DNA reads TGTGCCACCAGTGATCCACGACAGGGGCCTTACAATGAGCAGTTCTTC. It yields the protein CATSDPRQGPYNEQFF.

The chain is built from TRBV24-1 and TRBJ1-2; D ambiguous. The CDR3 loop spans 14 amino acids. Germline V lookup: CDR1 KGHDR, CDR2 SFDVKD. Trimming removed 3 bases at V and 6 bases at J, with 13 bases between. The CDR3 reads CATSDNGQPDGYTF. CDR3 coding DNA: TGTGCCACCAGTGATAACGGCCAGCCGGATGGCTACACCTTC.

V and J are TRBV24-1 and TRBJ2-7, with 7 bases that match TRBD2. CDR3 length equals 21 residues. The V segment lost 6 bases and the J segment 2 bases; nucleotides outside the gene matches: 27. Per germline, CDR1 KGHDR and CDR2 SFDVKD. The CDR3 region is CATSPPPRRATYRGVPYEQYF. The CDR3 region has the DNA TGTGCCACCAGTCCTCCCCCTAGACGGGCCACTTACCGGGGGGTTCCCTACGAGCAGTACTTC.

Only a few counts were recorded for this clonotype. The rearrangement joins TRBV10-2 to TRBJ1-2; D is perhaps TRBD1 (5 bases). V dropped 0 bases and J dropped 8 bases, with 10 bases sitting between them. The CDR3 runs to 13 residues. CDR1 WSHSY and CDR2 SAAADI come from the germline V gene. As DNA, the CDR3 is TGCGCCAGCAGTGAGTCCCAGGGTAGGGGCTACACCTTC. Protein sequence: CASSESQGRGYTF.

The gene calls are TRBV11-2 and TRBJ2-4, with 7 bases identical to TRBD2. Germline V CDR1 and CDR2: SGHAT, FQNNGV. The CDR3 is made up of 16 amino acids. With V trimmed by 6 bases and J by 8 bases, 16 bases remained unmatched. CDR3 in DNA: TGTGCCAGCAGTTCTACCTTAGCGGGCCATTACGACATTCAGTACTTC. The encoded protein is CASSSTLAGHYDIQYF.

This chain uses TRBV2 with TRBJ1-2, with a tentative D call TRBD1 (6 bases). V shed 6 bases and J shed 8 bases, with 19 bases lying between them. Germline-derived CDR1 and CDR2 are SNHLY and FYNNEI. The CDR3 is 14 residues long. CDR3 in amino acids: CASRAGQGLDGYTF. As DNA, the CDR3 is TGTGCCAGCAGGGCAGGCCAGGGGCTCGACGGCTACACCTTC.

V and J are TRBV20-1 and TRBJ1-4; D gene uncertain. Trimming pared 3 bases from V and 4 bases from J, leaving 12 bases between. CDR1 is DFQATT and CDR2 is SNEGSKA in the germline V gene (reference sequence). The CDR3 spans 14 residues. The CDR3 sequence is CSASGGRINEKLFF. CDR3 bases: TGCAGTGCTAGTGGTGGGCGGATTAATGAAAAACTGTTTTTT.

This chain joins TRBV14 and TRBJ1-4; D remains unclear. V gave up 4 bases and J gave up 7 bases, with 10 bases separating them. The CDR3 covers 13 residues. CDR1 SGHDN and CDR2 FVKESK come from the germline V gene. The CDR3 DNA reads TGTGCCAGCAGCCCTCTCGGACCTGAAAAACTGTTTTTT. This gives the protein CASSPLGPEKLFF.

This clonotype was observed a few times. This chain links TRBV10-3 with TRBJ1-3; D perhaps matches TRBD1 (6 bases). Germline CDR1 and CDR2: ENHRY and SYGVKD. Trimming left V 8 bases short and J 2 bases short, with 10 bases between. This CDR3 comprises 13 residues. The CDR3 DNA reads as TGTGCCATCTCTGGGGGCCCTGGAAACACCATATATTTT. Translation gives CAISGGPGNTIYF.

Notes on this clonotype: Possible read error: a much larger clone is one base away. V gene TRBV12-3 or TRBV12-4 combines with J gene TRBJ2-7; no clear D. The CDR3 loop spans 11 amino acids. CDR3 DNA: TGTACCAGCAGTTTAACGGTCGAGCAGTACTTC. It encodes CTSSLTVEQYF.

As DNA, the CDR3 is TGCGCCAGCAGCCAAGGTTCGCCGGGGCAGCCCCAGCATTTT. Residues: CASSQGSPGQPQHF. The chain has TRBV4-1 and TRBJ1-5; D gene uncertain. From germline, CDR1 is MGHRA and CDR2 YSYEKL. The length of the CDR3 is 14 residues. V was cut by 1 base and J by 7 bases, with 11 bases left in between.

This clonotype has a handful of counts. This chain's CDR3 is CASSPLPVNIQYF. The CDR3 nucleotides read TGCGCCAGCAGCCCGCTTCCGGTAAACATTCAGTACTTC. This chain joins TRBV4-1 and TRBJ2-4, with unresolved D. From germline, CDR1 is MGHRA and CDR2 YSYEKL. Trimming removed 4 bases from V and 6 bases from J, with 10 bases in between. This CDR3 has 13 amino acids.

The rearrangement links TRBV13 to TRBJ1-1; the match to TRBD1 covers 9 bases. The length of the CDR3 is 15 residues. CDR1 and CDR2 (germline): PRHDT, FYEKMQ (reference sequence). The junction had 9 bases not matched to a gene; V was cut back by 5 bases and J by 5 bases. CDR3 sequence: CASSILDRGATEAFF. The DNA of the CDR3 is TGTGCCAGCAGCATCCTAGACAGGGGGGCGACTGAAGCTTTCTTT.

This chain uses TRBV29-1 with TRBJ2-1; 9 bases line up with TRBD2. The J call is in doubt because the DNA end fits TRBJ2-7 better. Germline V gene lookup returns CDR1 SQVTM and CDR2 ANQGSEA. CDR3 length: 14 residues. The CDR3: CSVGGLAAYNEQYF. The CDR3 DNA is TGCAGCGTCGGGGGACTAGCAGCATACAATGAGCAGTACTTC.